This TCR beta chain was identified in a study of blood T cell repertoires in COVID-19. Cohort placement rested on clinical history that participants reported themselves. Two negative PCRs, clearance, or symptom resolution were required of recovered Cohort 3 donors. Some clones are missing from TCRdb's copy, which holds only in-frame ones; the method was immunoSEQ multiplex PCR. Of a few hundred thousand clones listed, roughly nine tenths are singletons. Germline CDR1 is SGHAT and CDR2 is FQNNGV. The CDR3 totals 13 residues. V gave up 8 bases and J gave up 5 bases, with 12 bases separating them. The sequence derives from a man aged 25-45 years who had recovered from COVID-19. Specimen: PBMCs or T cells enriched from blood (not recorded which). The rearrangement uses TRBV11-2 and TRBJ1-4; tentatively, D is TRBD1 (5 bases). In DNA form, the CDR3 reads TGTGCCAGCTTCGACAGAGTAAATGAAAAACTGTTTTTT. It yields the protein CASFDRVNEKLFF.